The 6 T cell receptor beta chains in this list originate from one sample, sequenced in a study of blood T cell repertoires in COVID-19 (dated by TCRdb to 2020 to 2022). Library method: the immunoSEQ multiplex PCR assay. Drawn from immuneACCESS, this table holds only the in-frame rearrangements with V and J called that TCRdb kept. Clones are partly lost; checked studies trace under half to an unresolved V gene and leave the rest unexplained. The sample table records about 190,000 clones; 89% of these occur just once. About 7% of the sample goes to the ten largest clones. Sequenced sample: peripheral blood. The receptors stem from a man between 40 and 49 years old with acute or convalescent COVID-19.

V usage is TRBV30 and J usage is TRBJ2-1; D perhaps matches TRBD1 (6 bases). The CDR3 contains 14 residues. Trimming removed 2 bases at V and 2 bases at J, with 10 bases between. Germline-derived CDR1 and CDR2 are GTSNPN and SVGIG (reference sequence). The DNA of the CDR3 is TGTGCCTGGAGTCGTGGGGACACCTACAATGAGCAGTTCTTC. Residues: CAWSRGDTYNEQFF.

The V gene is TRBV7-2, the J gene TRBJ2-7; 9 nucleotides agree with TRBD1. The CDR3 sequence is 14 residues long. The germline V gene has CDR1 SGHTA and CDR2 FQGNSA. V was clipped by 3 bases and J by 5 bases; unmatched bases: 5. CDR3 residues: CASSFTGGGDEQYF. The CDR3 DNA reads as TGTGCCAGCAGCTTTACAGGGGGCGGAGACGAGCAGTACTTC.

The gene calls are TRBV7-9 and TRBJ1-4; 7 nucleotides align to TRBD1. Germline assignment: CDR1 SEHNR and CDR2 FQNEAQ (reference sequence). Trimming cost V 5 bases and J 8 bases; bases outside gene matches: 14. The CDR3 length is 16 residues. The CDR3 is CASSRFLDRAYEKLFF. For the CDR3, the DNA is TGTGCCAGCAGCCGATTCCTAGACAGGGCCTACGAAAAACTGTTTTTT.

The chain is built from TRBV24-1 and TRBJ1-5, with 7 bases that match TRBD1. The V segment lost 6 bases and the J segment 5 bases; nucleotides outside the gene matches: 6. Germline V gene data show CDR1 as KGHDR and CDR2 as SFDVKD. The CDR3 totals 14 residues. The CDR3 DNA reads as TGTGCCACCAGTAGGGGGCCGGGGGATCAGCCCCAGCATTTT. This codes for CATSRGPGDQPQHF.

CDR3 in amino acids: CASSLIRNTGELFF. The CDR3 coding sequence is TGTGCCAGCAGCTTAATCAGAAACACCGGGGAGCTGTTTTTT. The V gene is TRBV7-3, the J gene TRBJ2-2; no clear D. Germline assignment: CDR1 SGHTA and CDR2 FQGTGA. V was shortened by 1 base and J by 2 bases, with 5 bases between the two germline ends. The CDR3 runs 14 residues.

The V call is TRBV27, the J call TRBJ2-2; no clear D gene. Trimming removed 4 bases from V and 6 bases from J, with 9 bases in between. The CDR3 is 13 amino acids. The germline CDR1 and CDR2 sequences are MNHEY and SMNVEV (reference sequence). The CDR3 sequence: CASSSYIAGELFF. The CDR3 bases are TGTGCCAGCAGTTCGTATATCGCCGGGGAGCTGTTTTTT.